This T cell receptor (beta chain) comes out of a study of T cell responses to AZD1222 COVID-19 vaccine. Study-wide results and caveats: Reportedly, nearly half the spike-specific TCRs target unmutated variant regions. Clonal diversity was possibly underestimated; the donors were predominantly white British and more often female. Only a handful of AZD1222 recipients, six or seven in all, had baseline seropositivity.

With respect to this clone: What it binds is not known.

Sequencing was performed with immunoSEQ multiplex PCR; in TCRdb, only in-frame clones are kept and a portion is missing. Among 100,000 to 150,000 clones listed, 90% were seen once. Germline assignment: CDR1 MNHNS and CDR2 SASEGT. CDR3 size: 18 residues. J was trimmed by 5 bases and V by 4 bases; bases with no gene match: 18. Sequences were derived from peripheral blood, sampled on day 0 of MenACWY control vaccination. This TCR was recovered from an adult in good health. The chain combines TRBV6-1 with TRBJ2-3, with TRBD1 identical over 7 bases. The CDR3 bases are TGTGCCAGCAGTGGGAATGAGAACACAGGGGAGATGAGAGATACGCAGTATTTT. It yields the protein CASSGNENTGEMRDTQYF.